This TCR beta chain was sequenced in a study of blood T cell repertoires in COVID-19 (dated by TCRdb to 2018 to 2021). About the study as a whole: Samples covering the acute and convalescent phases of COVID-19 were provided by collaborators in the United States, Italy and Spain. A de-identified subject ID, COVID-19 status, age in years and sex were almost always included in the sample metadata. Where HLA class I and class II types were available, the types were taken from metadata supplied by the sample provider, not from assay-based typing. The repertoires were made available in a free public database intended to serve as a resource for research on the immune response to SARS-CoV-2. Samples came from the ongoing ImmuneRACE study (first 160 participants) plus 1,254 subjects from 6 global collaborators. The material from the prospective study consisted of cDNA or gDNA derived from T cells, B-cell-depleted T cells, or PBMCs. The dataset comprised deeply sampled blood TCRbeta repertoires from subjects exposed to, actively infected with, or recovered from COVID-19. Broader findings and caveats from the paper: Clinical and demographic metadata were provided uncurated, with the amount varying by source and participant.

The collaborating institutions used their own protocols to collect whole blood in K2EDTA tubes. For TCRbeta analysis, collaborators shipped samples in one of three forms: frozen whole blood, isolated PBMCs, or DNA extracted from either of those sample types. The immunoSEQ Assay, a bias-controlled multiplex PCR, was used to amplify TCRbeta CDR3 regions from genomic DNA. The published analysis was carried out like this. The number of nucleated cells in each sample was estimated from the amplification of reference gene primers within the assay. Sequence reads were collapsed and filtered to measure the absolute abundance of every unique TCRbeta CDR3 rearrangement. For each sample, productive Simpson clonality was calculated as the square root of Simpson's diversity index over productive rearrangements. TCRdb carries this immuneACCESS record with in-frame sequences only. Its versions omit some clonotypes, under half of them owing to an unresolved V gene in the studies checked, with the rest unexplained. V and J calls and clone size come straight from that table; D and trimming were deduced from the DNA. For this sample the table gives 100,000 to 150,000 clones, of which approximately 68% were detected only once. The ten most abundant clones make up roughly 2% of the sample.

Comment on this clone: Which antigen it targets is not known. No per-base quality is available; no much larger clone lies one base away. Distinct nucleotide sequences in the sample also encode this CDR3.

From the germline V gene, CDR1 is MDHEN and CDR2 is SYDVKM. The cysteine opens and the phenylalanine closes a CDR3 of 15 amino acids. The entry retains the CDR3 DNA only, 45 bases that are in frame from base 1. Trimming removed 6 bases from V and 0 bases from J; the gene matches leave 6 bases unexplained. The sample taken for sequencing was peripheral blood. The TCR originated in a woman aged 65 to 85 with acute or convalescent COVID-19. Recombination connected TRBV28 to TRBJ2-7; 9 middle bases align to TRBD2. The DNA sequence follows: TGTGCCAGCAGGTTTAGCGGGAGACTCTCCTACGAGCAGTACTTC. It translates as CASRFSGRLSYEQYF.